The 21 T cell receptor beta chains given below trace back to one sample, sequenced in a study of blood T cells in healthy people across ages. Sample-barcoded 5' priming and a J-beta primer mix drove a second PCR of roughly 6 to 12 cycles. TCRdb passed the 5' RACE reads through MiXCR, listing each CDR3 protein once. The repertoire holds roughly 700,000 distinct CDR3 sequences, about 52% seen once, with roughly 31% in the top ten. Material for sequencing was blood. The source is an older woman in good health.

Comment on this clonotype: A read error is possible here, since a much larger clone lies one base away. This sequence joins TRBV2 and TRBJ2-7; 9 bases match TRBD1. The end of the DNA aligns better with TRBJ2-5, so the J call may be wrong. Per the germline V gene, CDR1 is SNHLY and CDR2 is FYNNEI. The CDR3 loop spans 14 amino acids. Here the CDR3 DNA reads TGTGCCAGCAGAGCGACAGGGGGGGAAGAGACCCAGTACTTC. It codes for CASRATGGEETQYF.

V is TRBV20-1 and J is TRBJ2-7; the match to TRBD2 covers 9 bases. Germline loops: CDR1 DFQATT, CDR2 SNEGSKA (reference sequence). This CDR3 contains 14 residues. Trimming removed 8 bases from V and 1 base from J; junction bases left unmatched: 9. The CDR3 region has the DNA TGCAGTCTAGGCTATAGCGGGGGTTCCTACGAGCAGTACTTC. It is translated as CSLGYSGGSYEQYF.

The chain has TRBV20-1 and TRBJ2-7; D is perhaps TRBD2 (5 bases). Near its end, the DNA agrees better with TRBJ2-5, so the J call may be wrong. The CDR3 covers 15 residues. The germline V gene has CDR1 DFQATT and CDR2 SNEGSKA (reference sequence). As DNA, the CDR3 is TGCAGTGCTGGGTTGGGCGGACGGTCGGGGGAGACCCAGTACTTC. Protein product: CSAGLGGRSGETQYF.

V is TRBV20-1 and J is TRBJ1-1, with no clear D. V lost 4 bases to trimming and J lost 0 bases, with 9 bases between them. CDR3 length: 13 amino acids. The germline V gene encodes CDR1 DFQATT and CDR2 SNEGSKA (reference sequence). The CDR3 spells CSAMRTVNTEAFF. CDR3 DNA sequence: TGCAGTGCTATGCGGACGGTGAACACTGAAGCTTTCTTT.

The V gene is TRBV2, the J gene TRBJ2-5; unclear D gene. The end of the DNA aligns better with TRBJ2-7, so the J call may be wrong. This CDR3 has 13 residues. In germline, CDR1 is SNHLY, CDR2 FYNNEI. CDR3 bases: TGTGCCAGCAGTGATGCAGCCGGCCACGAGCAGTACTTC. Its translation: CASSDAAGHEQYF.

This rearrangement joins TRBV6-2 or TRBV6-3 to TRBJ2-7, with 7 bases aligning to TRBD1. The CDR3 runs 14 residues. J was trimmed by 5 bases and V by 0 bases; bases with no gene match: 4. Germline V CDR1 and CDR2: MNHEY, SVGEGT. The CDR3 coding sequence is TGTGCCAGCAGTTACTCGACAGGGTACCACGAGCAGTACTTC. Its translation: CASSYSTGYHEQYF.

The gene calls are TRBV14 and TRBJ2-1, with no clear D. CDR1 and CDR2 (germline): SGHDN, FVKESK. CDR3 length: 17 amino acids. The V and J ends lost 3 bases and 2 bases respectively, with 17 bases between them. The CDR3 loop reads CASSHGMGISPYNEQFF. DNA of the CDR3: TGTGCCAGCAGCCACGGAATGGGGATTAGTCCCTACAATGAGCAGTTCTTC.

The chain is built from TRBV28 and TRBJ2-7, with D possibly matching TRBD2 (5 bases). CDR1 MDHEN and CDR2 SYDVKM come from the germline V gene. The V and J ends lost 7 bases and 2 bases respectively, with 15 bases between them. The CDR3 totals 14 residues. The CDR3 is CASIPPGVPYEQYF. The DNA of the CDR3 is TGTGCCAGCATCCCCCCCGGGGTGCCCTACGAGCAGTACTTC. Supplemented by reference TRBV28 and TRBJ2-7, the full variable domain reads DVKVTQSSRYLVKRTGEKVFLECVQDMDHENMFWYRQDPGLGLRLIYFSYDVKMKEKGDIPEGYSVSREKKERFSLILESASTNQTSMYLCASIPPGVPYEQYFGPGTRLTVT.

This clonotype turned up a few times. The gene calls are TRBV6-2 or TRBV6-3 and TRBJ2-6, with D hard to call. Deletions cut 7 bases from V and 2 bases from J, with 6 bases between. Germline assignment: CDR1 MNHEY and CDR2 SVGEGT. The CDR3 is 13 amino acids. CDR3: CASTVTGANVLTF. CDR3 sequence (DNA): TGTGCCAGCACGGTGACTGGGGCCAACGTCCTGACTTTC.

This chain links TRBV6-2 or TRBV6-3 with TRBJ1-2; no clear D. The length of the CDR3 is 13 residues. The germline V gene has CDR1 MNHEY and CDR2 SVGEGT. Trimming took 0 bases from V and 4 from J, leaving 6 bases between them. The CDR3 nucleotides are TGTGCCAGCAGTTACTCGGGCGGCTATGGCTACACCTTC. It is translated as CASSYSGGYGYTF.

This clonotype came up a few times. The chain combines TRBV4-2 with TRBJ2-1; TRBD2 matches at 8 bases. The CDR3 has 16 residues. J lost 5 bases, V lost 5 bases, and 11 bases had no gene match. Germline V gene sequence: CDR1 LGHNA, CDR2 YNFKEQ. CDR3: CASSLQGASGHNEQFF. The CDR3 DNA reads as TGTGCCAGCAGCTTGCAAGGGGCTAGCGGGCACAATGAGCAGTTCTTC.

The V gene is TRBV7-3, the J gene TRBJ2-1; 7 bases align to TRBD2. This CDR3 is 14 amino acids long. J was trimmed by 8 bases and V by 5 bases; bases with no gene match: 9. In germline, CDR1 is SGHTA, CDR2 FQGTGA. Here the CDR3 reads CASSPGAGRDEQFF. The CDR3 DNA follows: TGTGCCAGCAGCCCTGGAGCGGGGCGGGATGAGCAGTTCTTC.

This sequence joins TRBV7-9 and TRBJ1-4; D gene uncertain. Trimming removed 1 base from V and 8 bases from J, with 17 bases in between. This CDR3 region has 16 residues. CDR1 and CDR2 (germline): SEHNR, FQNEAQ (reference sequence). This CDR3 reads CASSLVPGLRGEKLFF. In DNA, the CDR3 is TGTGCCAGCAGCTTAGTGCCAGGCTTACGTGGGGAAAAACTGTTTTTT.

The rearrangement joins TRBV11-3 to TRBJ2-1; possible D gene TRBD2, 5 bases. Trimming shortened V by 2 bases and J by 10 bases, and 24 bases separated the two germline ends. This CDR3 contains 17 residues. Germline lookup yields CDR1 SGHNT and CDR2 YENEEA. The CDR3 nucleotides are TGTGCCAGCAGCTTACCCCTACTAGTAACGGGGTTGTGGGAGCAGTTCTTC. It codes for CASSLPLLVTGLWEQFF.

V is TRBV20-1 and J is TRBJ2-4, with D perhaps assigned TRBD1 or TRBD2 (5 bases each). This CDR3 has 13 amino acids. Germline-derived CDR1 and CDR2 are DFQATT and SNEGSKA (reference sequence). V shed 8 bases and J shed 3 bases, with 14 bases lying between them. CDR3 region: CSSTGGYKNIQYF. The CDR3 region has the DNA TGCAGTTCAACTGGGGGATACAAAAACATTCAGTACTTC.

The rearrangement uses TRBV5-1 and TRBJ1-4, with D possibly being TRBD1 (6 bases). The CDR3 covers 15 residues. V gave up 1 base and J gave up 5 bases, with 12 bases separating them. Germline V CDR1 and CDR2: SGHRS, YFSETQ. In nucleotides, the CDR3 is TGCGCCAGCAGCTTGTTTCAGGGGAAGAATGAAAAACTGTTTTTT. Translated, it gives CASSLFQGKNEKLFF.

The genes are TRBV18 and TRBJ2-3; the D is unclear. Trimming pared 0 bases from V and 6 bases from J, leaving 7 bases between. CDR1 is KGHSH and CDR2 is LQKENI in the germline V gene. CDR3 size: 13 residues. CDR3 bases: TGTGCCAGCTCACCACCAAGCGACGATACGCAGTATTTT. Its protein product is CASSPPSDDTQYF.

This CDR3 is CASSLQKTGGVTEAFF. DNA of the CDR3: TGTGCCAGCAGCCTACAGAAGACAGGGGGAGTTACTGAAGCTTTCTTT. The chain is built from TRBV4-2 and TRBJ1-1; TRBD1 agrees at 9 bases. Per germline, CDR1 LGHNA and CDR2 YNFKEQ. The CDR3 runs 16 residues. V shed 4 bases and J 5 bases; nucleotides not matched to a gene: 11.

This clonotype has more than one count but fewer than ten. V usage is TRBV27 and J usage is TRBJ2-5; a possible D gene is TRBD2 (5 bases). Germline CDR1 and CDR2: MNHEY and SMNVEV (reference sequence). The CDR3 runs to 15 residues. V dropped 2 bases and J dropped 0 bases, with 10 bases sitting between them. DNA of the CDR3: TGTGCCAGCAGTTTAACGGGAAGTTACCAAGAGACCCAGTACTTC. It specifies CASSLTGSYQETQYF.

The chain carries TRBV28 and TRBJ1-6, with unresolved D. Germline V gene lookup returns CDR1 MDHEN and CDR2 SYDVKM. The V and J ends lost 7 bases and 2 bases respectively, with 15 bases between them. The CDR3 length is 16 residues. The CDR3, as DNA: TGTGCCAGCATCAAAGGTCGGGTGACCTATAATTCACCCCTCCACTTT. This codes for CASIKGRVTYNSPLHF.

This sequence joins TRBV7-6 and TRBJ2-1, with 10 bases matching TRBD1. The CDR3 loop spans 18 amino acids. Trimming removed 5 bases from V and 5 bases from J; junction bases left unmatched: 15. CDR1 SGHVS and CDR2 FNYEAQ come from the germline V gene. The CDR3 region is CASSARTGGGWYHNEQFF. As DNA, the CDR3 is TGTGCCAGCAGCGCCAGGACAGGGGGTGGCTGGTACCACAATGAGCAGTTCTTC.